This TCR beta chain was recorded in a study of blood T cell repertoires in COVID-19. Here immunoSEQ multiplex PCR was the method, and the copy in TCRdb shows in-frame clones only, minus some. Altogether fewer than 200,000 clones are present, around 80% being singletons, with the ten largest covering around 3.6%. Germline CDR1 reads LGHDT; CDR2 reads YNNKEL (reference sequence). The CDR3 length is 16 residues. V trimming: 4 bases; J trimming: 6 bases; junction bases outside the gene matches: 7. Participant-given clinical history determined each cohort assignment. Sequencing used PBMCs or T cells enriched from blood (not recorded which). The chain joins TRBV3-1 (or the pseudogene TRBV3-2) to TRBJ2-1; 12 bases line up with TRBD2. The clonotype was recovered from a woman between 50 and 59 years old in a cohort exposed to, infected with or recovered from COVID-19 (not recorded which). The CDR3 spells CASSLRTSGIVNEQFF. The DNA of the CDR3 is TGTGCCAGCAGCCTCAGGACTAGCGGGATAGTCAATGAGCAGTTCTTC.